The clone carrying this T cell receptor (beta chain) was counted a few times. Its antigen is as yet unknown. The investigators reverse transcribed all of the isolated RNA, so they sequenced expressed TCRB transcripts. Clones were sequenced by immunoSEQ multiplex PCR, and TCRdb holds only the in-frame ones, with some missing. This table holds about 160,000 clones, approximately 8.1% found once. The sample originates from a study of beta chain features in type 1 diabetes. Findings of the study overall: All four CD4+ subsets of Type 1 diabetes patients contained TCRB CDR3s that were moderately but significantly shorter. Sequencing of cDNA might inflate the share of cells that strongly express TCR.

The CDR3 runs to 14 residues. Per the germline V gene, CDR1 is SEHNR and CDR2 is FQNEAQ (reference sequence). Trimming took 5 bases from V and 2 from J, leaving 13 bases between them. The sequenced sample consisted of central memory CD4+ T cells from blood. The chain has TRBV7-9 and TRBJ2-7; weak D call: TRBD1 (5 bases). This receptor was taken from a man younger than 30 with type 1 diabetes. CDR3 nucleotides: TGTGCCAGCAGCCCCTCGTTCAGGGCCTACGAGCAGTACTTC. Residues: CASSPSFRAYEQYF.